Presented here are 20 T cell receptor beta chains from one specimen sequenced in a study of graft-versus-host responses after intestinal transplantation. Here immunoSEQ multiplex PCR was the method, and the copy in TCRdb shows in-frame clones only, minus some. Among about 7,400 clones listed, roughly 69% were seen once. Graft tissue processing released intraepithelial and lamina propria lymphocytes. The specimen was ileum tissue, collected around 240 days after intestinal transplantation. The receptors originated from a human patient who received an intestinal transplant, so some T cells may come from the graft donor.

This chain links TRBV7-3 with TRBJ2-2; no firm D call. This CDR3 is built from 16 residues. Trimming pared 6 bases from V and 4 bases from J, leaving 18 bases between. Germline assignment: CDR1 SGHTA and CDR2 FQGTGA. The DNA for the CDR3 is TGTGCCAGCAGTCCCCGGCTCGCCTCGGGCACCGGGGAGCTGTTTTTT. Translation gives CASSPRLASGTGELFF.

This rearrangement joins TRBV30 to TRBJ1-2; perhaps TRBD1 as D (6 bases). Deletions cut 4 bases from V and 4 bases from J, with 25 bases between. The CDR3 is 17 residues long. The germline V gene encodes CDR1 GTSNPN and CDR2 SVGIG (reference sequence). This CDR3 is CAWTPPNWTASIYGYTF. The CDR3 nucleotides are TGTGCCTGGACCCCCCCTAATTGGACAGCCTCAATCTATGGCTACACCTTC.

The rearrangement links TRBV27 to TRBJ2-3; D unresolved. The CDR3 length is 14 residues. Germline V CDR1 and CDR2: MNHEY, SMNVEV (reference sequence). V lost 0 bases, J lost 4 bases, and 8 bases lay in between. CDR3 residues: CASSLSLGPDTQYF. The CDR3 DNA reads TGTGCCAGCAGTTTATCGTTAGGCCCAGATACGCAGTATTTT.

V is TRBV6-5 and J is TRBJ2-1; D is uncertain. Between the trimmed V and J ends, which lost 4 bases and 10 bases, there was a span of 8 bases. Germline loops: CDR1 MNHEY, CDR2 SVGAGI. The CDR3 runs to 11 residues. CDR3 in amino acids: CASSSSGEQFF. The CDR3 bases are TGTGCCAGCAGTTCGTCCGGGGAGCAGTTCTTC.

This sequence joins TRBV7-9 and TRBJ1-4; TRBD1 matches at 7 bases. The germline V gene encodes CDR1 SEHNR and CDR2 FQNEAQ (reference sequence). The CDR3 runs to 16 residues. V gave up 5 bases and J gave up 0 bases; unmatched junction bases: 6. This CDR3 is CASSDTGATTNEKLFF. The DNA for the CDR3 is TGTGCCAGCAGCGACACAGGGGCCACAACTAATGAAAAACTGTTTTTT.

The chain employs TRBV7-9 and TRBJ1-6; perhaps TRBD1 as D (5 bases). Germline V gene sequence: CDR1 SEHNR, CDR2 FQNEAQ (reference sequence). The V and J ends lost 4 bases and 8 bases respectively, with 15 bases between them. This CDR3 spans 15 amino acids. As DNA, the CDR3 is TGTGCCAGCAGCTCCTCGGGACGGAATGATTCACCCCTCCACTTT. It is translated as CASSSSGRNDSPLHF.

The V gene is TRBV11-2, the J gene TRBJ2-1, with a possible D match to TRBD2 (6 bases). CDR1 is SGHAT, CDR2 FQNNGV, per germline. V lost 0 bases, J lost 1 base, and 13 bases lay in between. The CDR3 contains 17 residues. CDR3 residues: CASSLDQTSLSYNEQFF. CDR3 bases: TGTGCCAGCAGCTTAGACCAGACTAGTTTGTCCTACAATGAGCAGTTCTTC.

This clone was seen only a few times. V is TRBV28 and J is TRBJ1-2; D remains unclear. Germline V gene lookup returns CDR1 MDHEN and CDR2 SYDVKM. The V end lost 7 bases, the J end lost 6 bases, and 9 bases lay between the germline ends. This CDR3 has 11 amino acids. The CDR3 DNA reads TGTGCCAGCACCCGACGGGATGGCTACACCTTC. The encoded protein is CASTRRDGYTF.

The genes are TRBV9 and TRBJ2-3; 7 bases agree with TRBD2. V was clipped by 0 bases and J by 0 bases; unmatched bases: 10. The CDR3 totals 18 residues. Germline values: CDR1 SGDLS, CDR2 YYNGEE. As DNA, the CDR3 is TGTGCCAGCAGCGTAGGTTCTAGCGGAACCTCTAGCACAGATACGCAGTATTTT. It specifies CASSVGSSGTSSTDTQYF.

V is TRBV19 and J is TRBJ1-2; D gene uncertain. V dropped 9 bases and J dropped 4 bases, with 12 bases sitting between them. CDR3 length: 12 residues. Germline CDR1 is LNHDA and CDR2 is SQIVND (reference sequence). CDR3 in amino acids: CASDNGGYGYTF. In nucleotides, the CDR3 is TGTGCCAGCGACAACGGTGGCTATGGCTACACCTTC.

V gene TRBV4-2 combines with J gene TRBJ2-1; 12 bases are shared with TRBD2. CDR1 and CDR2 from the germline V gene are LGHNA and YNFKEQ. The J segment lost 6 bases and the V segment lost 0 bases, leaving 9 bases of the junction unmatched. The CDR3 consists of 18 residues. The DNA of the CDR3 is TGTGCCAGCAGCCAAGATCAACTAGCGGGGGGAATTATCAATGAGCAGTTCTTC. The encoded protein is CASSQDQLAGGIINEQFF.

The CDR3 loop reads CASSPPESGRAGLEQFF. The CDR3 region has the DNA TGTGCCAGCTCACCACCGGAGAGCGGGAGGGCCGGTTTGGAGCAGTTCTTC. The chain uses TRBV18 and TRBJ2-1; 10 bases match TRBD2. The length of the CDR3 is 17 residues. V lost 0 bases to trimming and J lost 10 bases; unmatched junction nucleotides: 12. Germline V gives CDR1 KGHSH, CDR2 LQKENI.

V is TRBV19 and J is TRBJ1-5, with 9 positions matching TRBD1. The CDR3 loop spans 16 amino acids. CDR1 is LNHDA and CDR2 is SQIVND in the germline V gene (reference sequence). With 4 bases clipped from V and 3 bases from J, the junction kept 7 bases outside the gene matches. The chain's CDR3 is CASSTPGTGNNQPQHF. DNA for the CDR3: TGTGCCAGTAGTACGCCCGGGACAGGGAACAATCAGCCCCAGCATTTT.

The rearrangement links TRBV21-1 to TRBJ1-2; the DNA was not used to check the table's D call, TRBD1. TRBV21-1 is deemed a pseudogene. This CDR3 spans 10 amino acids. The CDR3, as DNA: TGTGCCAGCAGCTTAGGGGGATACACCTTC. This sequence encodes CASSLGGYTF.

The chain has TRBV2 and TRBJ2-3; TRBD2 matches 11 bases. The J segment lost 8 bases and the V segment lost 5 bases, leaving 6 bases of the junction unmatched. The length of the CDR3 is 14 residues. The germline gives CDR1 SNHLY, CDR2 FYNNEI. Here the CDR3 reads CASSNSGRASTQYF. CDR3 in DNA: TGTGCCAGCAGTAATAGCGGGAGGGCCAGTACGCAGTATTTT.

J is TRBJ1-1 and V is TRBV7-6; 10 bases match TRBD1. Germline loops: CDR1 SGHVS, CDR2 FNYEAQ. Trimming removed 4 bases from V and 7 bases from J; junction bases left unmatched: 6. The length of the CDR3 is 14 residues. The CDR3, as DNA: TGTGCCAGCAGCTCCCCTAGGGACAGGGGTGAAGCTTTCTTT. Its translation: CASSSPRDRGEAFF. Full variable domain (remainder filled in from reference TRBV7-6 and TRBJ1-1): GAGVSQSPRYKVTKRGQDVALRCDPISGHVSLYWYRQALGQGPEFLTYFNYEAQQDKSGLPNDRFSAERPEGSISTLTIQRTEQRDSAMYRCASSSPRDRGEAFFGQGTRLTVV.

The chain joins TRBV10-3 to TRBJ1-3; D remains unclear. The V end was cut by 2 bases, the J end by 0 bases, with 17 bases between. The CDR3 totals 18 residues. Germline V gene sequence: CDR1 ENHRY, CDR2 SYGVKD. In DNA, the CDR3 is TGTGCCATCAGTGAGCAACTGGGAGCCCTAAACTCTGGAAACACCATATATTTT. The encoded protein is CAISEQLGALNSGNTIYF.

The chain employs TRBV4-1 and TRBJ2-1, with D possibly being TRBD2 (5 bases). From germline, CDR1 is MGHRA and CDR2 YSYEKL. V gave up 4 bases and J gave up 10 bases, with 20 bases separating them. The CDR3 is made up of 15 amino acids. This CDR3 reads CASSPSRGAYEEQFF. The CDR3 region has the DNA TGCGCCAGCAGCCCCAGCCGGGGAGCCTACGAGGAGCAGTTCTTC.

The genes are TRBV27 and TRBJ2-1; 7 positions agree with TRBD1. The germline V gene has CDR1 MNHEY and CDR2 SMNVEV (reference sequence). The CDR3 is made up of 16 amino acids. Trimming cost V 5 bases and J 6 bases; bases outside gene matches: 13. CDR3 amino acids: CASSGPRDSKRNEQFF. CDR3 coding DNA: TGTGCCAGCAGTGGCCCCCGGGACAGCAAACGCAATGAGCAGTTCTTC.

The chain carries TRBV5-5 and TRBJ1-2; unclear D gene. This CDR3 is 13 amino acids long. The germline V gene encodes CDR1 SGHKS and CDR2 YYEKEE (reference sequence). V shed 3 bases and J shed 2 bases, with 8 bases lying between them. The CDR3 region has the DNA TGTGCCAGCAGCTCTTGGGCCAACTATGGCTACACCTTC. Translating it yields CASSSWANYGYTF. Combining the CDR3 with reference TRBV5-5 and TRBJ1-2 gives the whole variable domain DAGVTQSPTHLIKTRGQQVTLRCSPISGHKSVSWYQQVLGQGPQFIFQYYEKEERGRGNFPDRFSARQFPNYSSELNVNALLLGDSALYLCASSSWANYGYTFGSGTRLTVV.